This TCR beta chain is drawn from a study of blood T cell dynamics during melanoma immunotherapy. Profiling relied on immunoSEQ multiplex PCR, and the TCRdb table lists in-frame clones only, not all of them. Here the sample spans more than 15,000 clones, roughly four fifths being singletons. V lost 5 bases and J lost 7, with 23 bases in between. The germline CDR1 and CDR2 sequences are SGHVS and FQNEAQ. The CDR3 consists of 16 residues. Time point indicated: pre-treatment baseline. A remark on this clone: Its antigen is currently unknown.

Study-wide results and caveats: It remained unknown if the driving T cell clones were melanoma-specific.

This clonotype was sampled from a human donor with melanoma. This chain joins TRBV7-8 and TRBJ1-1; D possibly corresponds to TRBD1 (6 bases). Sample: blood, taken from a patient treated with checkpoint blockade. The CDR3 coding sequence is TGTGCCAGCAGCCTACCAGGTGGGGGGGCCCCGTATGAAGCTTTCTTT. This encodes CASSLPGGGAPYEAFF. Full variable domain (remainder filled in from reference TRBV7-8 and TRBJ1-1): GAGVSQSPRYKVAKRGQDVALRCDPISGHVSLFWYQQALGQGPEFLTYFQNEAQLDKSGLPSDRFFAERPEGSVSTLKIQRTQQEDSAVYLCASSLPGGGAPYEAFFGQGTRLTVV.